This T cell receptor beta chain was found in a study of molecular identifiers for immune sequencing clone quantification. Each CDR3 protein is one row after TCRdb ran MiXCR on the PCR reads. The sample carries about 320,000 distinct CDR3 sequences, roughly 24% recorded once. Findings and caveats of the study: Clones that had above 20 RNA copies took up over 99% of effector molecules but under 1% in naive cells.

The CDR3 totals 14 residues. V lost 3 bases and J lost 2, with 11 bases in between. Germline V gene data show CDR1 as SGDLS and CDR2 as YYNGEE. In this sample, this clonotype turned up many times. The antigen is unknown. The receptor comes from a human donor in good health. Some libraries in this study had Jurkat cell RNA spiked in. The specimen was naive CD8+ T cells from blood, with Jurkat cell RNA spiked in. Noted subset: FACS-sorted CD8+CD4-CCR7+CD45RA+ naive T cells. The V and J genes are TRBV9 and TRBJ2-5; possible D gene TRBD1, 6 bases. The CDR3 nucleotides are TGTGCCAGCAGCGCCAATGGACAGCAAGAGACCCAGTACTTC. This sequence encodes CASSANGQQETQYF.